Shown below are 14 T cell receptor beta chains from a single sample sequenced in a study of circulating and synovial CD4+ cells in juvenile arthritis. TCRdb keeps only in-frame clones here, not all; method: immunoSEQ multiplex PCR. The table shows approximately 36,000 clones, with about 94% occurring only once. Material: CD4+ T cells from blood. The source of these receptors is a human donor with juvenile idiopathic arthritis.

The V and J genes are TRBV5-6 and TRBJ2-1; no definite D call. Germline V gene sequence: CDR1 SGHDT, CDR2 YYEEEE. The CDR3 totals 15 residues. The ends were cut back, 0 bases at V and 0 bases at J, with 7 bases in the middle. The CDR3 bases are TGTGCCAGCAGCTTGGGAGGAGTCTCCTACAATGAGCAGTTCTTC. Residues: CASSLGGVSYNEQFF.

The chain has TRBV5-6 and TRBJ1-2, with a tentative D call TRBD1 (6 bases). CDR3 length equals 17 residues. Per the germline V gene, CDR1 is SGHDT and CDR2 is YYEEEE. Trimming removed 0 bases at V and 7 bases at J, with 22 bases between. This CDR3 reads CASSLVSGQGYLGGYTF. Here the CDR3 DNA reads TGTGCCAGCAGCTTGGTCTCGGGGCAGGGGTATTTGGGTGGCTACACCTTC.

The CDR3 loop is CASSSRGTDTQYF. The DNA of the CDR3 is TGTGCCAGCAGCTCCCGTGGCACAGATACGCAGTATTTT. The chain uses TRBV7-2 and TRBJ2-3; no definite D call. The ends were cut back, 4 bases at V and 1 base at J, with 6 bases in the middle. The CDR3 consists of 13 residues. Germline loops: CDR1 SGHTA, CDR2 FQGNSA.

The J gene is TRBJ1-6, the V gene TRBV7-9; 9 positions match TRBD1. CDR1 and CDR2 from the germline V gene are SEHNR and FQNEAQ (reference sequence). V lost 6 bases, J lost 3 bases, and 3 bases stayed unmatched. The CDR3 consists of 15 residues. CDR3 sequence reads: CASSMGQGYNSPLHF. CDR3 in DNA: TGTGCCAGCAGTATGGGACAGGGCTATAATTCACCCCTCCACTTT. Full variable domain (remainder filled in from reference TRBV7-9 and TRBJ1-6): DTGVSQNPRHKITKRGQNVTFRCDPISEHNRLYWYRQTLGQGPEFLTYFQNEAQLEKSRLLSDRFSAERPKGSFSTLEIQRTEQGDSAMYLCASSMGQGYNSPLHFGNGTRLTVT.

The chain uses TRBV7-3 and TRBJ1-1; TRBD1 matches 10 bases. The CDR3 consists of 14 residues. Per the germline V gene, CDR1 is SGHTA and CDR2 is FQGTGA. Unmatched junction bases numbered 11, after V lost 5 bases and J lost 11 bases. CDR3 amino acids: CASSMTGGERRAFF. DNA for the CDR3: TGTGCCAGCAGCATGACAGGGGGCGAGAGGAGGGCTTTCTTT. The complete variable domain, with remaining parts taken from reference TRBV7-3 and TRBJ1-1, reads GAGVSQTPSNKVTEKGKYVELRCDPISGHTALYWYRQSLGQGPEFLIYFQGTGAADDSGLPNDRFFAVRPEGSVSTLKIQRTERGDSAVYLCASSMTGGERRAFFGQGTRLTVV.

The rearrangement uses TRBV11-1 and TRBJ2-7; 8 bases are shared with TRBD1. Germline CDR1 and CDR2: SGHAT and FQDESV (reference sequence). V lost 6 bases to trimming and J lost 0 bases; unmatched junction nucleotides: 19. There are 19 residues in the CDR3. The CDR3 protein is CASSWPRQGPTNSSYEQYF. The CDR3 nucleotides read TGTGCCAGCAGTTGGCCCCGACAGGGGCCAACCAACAGCTCCTACGAGCAGTACTTC.

The CDR3 loop reads CASSSQGVFSGNTIYF. The CDR3 DNA sequence: TGTGCCAGCAGCTCCCAGGGGGTGTTTTCTGGAAACACCATATATTTT. The chain employs TRBV5-4 and TRBJ1-3; 7 bases map to TRBD1. Unmatched junction bases numbered 7, after V lost 3 bases and J lost 1 base. This CDR3 contains 16 residues. Germline V gives CDR1 SGHNT, CDR2 YYREEE (reference sequence). Filled out from reference TRBV5-4 and TRBJ1-3, the complete variable domain reads ETGVTQSPTHLIKTRGQQVTLRCSSQSGHNTVSWYQQALGQGPQFIFQYYREEENGRGNFPPRFSGLQFPNYSSELNVNALELDDSALYLCASSSQGVFSGNTIYFGEGSWLTVV.

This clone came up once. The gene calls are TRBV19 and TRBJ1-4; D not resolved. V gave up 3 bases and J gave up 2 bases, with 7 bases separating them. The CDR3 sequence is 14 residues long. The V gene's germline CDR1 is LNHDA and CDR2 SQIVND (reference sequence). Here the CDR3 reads CASSISSTNEKLFF. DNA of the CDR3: TGTGCCAGTAGTATTTCCAGTACTAATGAAAAACTGTTTTTT. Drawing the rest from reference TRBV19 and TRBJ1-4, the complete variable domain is DGGITQSPKYLFRKEGQNVTLSCEQNLNHDAMYWYRQDPGQGLRLIYYSQIVNDFQKGDIAEGYSVSREKKESFPLTVTSAQKNPTAFYLCASSISSTNEKLFFGSGTQLSVL.

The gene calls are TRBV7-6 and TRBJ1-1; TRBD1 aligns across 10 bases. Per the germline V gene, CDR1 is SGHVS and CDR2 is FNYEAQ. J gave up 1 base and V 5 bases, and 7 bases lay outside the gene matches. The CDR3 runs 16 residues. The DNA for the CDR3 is TGTGCCAGCAGCCAAGACAGGGGGCGGGGGAACACTGAAGCTTTCTTT. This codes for CASSQDRGRGNTEAFF.

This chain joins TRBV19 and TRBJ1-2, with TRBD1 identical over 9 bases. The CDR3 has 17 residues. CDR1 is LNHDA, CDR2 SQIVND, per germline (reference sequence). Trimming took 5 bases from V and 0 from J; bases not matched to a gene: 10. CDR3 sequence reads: CASSVGLGTGSNYGYTF. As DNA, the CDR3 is TGTGCCAGTAGTGTCGGGCTCGGGACAGGGTCTAACTATGGCTACACCTTC.

The CDR3: CASRAQGESYEQYF. The CDR3 nucleotides read TGTGCCAGTAGGGCACAGGGAGAATCCTACGAGCAGTACTTC. This chain joins TRBV19 and TRBJ2-7, with D perhaps matching TRBD1 (6 bases). V lost 6 bases to trimming and J lost 1 base, with 13 bases between them. There are 14 residues in the CDR3. Germline CDR1 reads LNHDA; CDR2 reads SQIVND (reference sequence).

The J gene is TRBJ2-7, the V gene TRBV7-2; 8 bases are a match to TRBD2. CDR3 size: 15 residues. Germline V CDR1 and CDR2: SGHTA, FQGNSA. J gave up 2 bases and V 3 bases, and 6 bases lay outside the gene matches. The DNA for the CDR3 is TGTGCCAGCAGCTTCGGGGGGGCCCTCACCTACGAGCAGTACTTC. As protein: CASSFGGALTYEQYF.

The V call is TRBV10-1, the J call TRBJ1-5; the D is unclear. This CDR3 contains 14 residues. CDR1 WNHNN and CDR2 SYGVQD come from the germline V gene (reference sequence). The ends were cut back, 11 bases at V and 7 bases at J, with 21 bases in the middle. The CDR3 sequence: CARRGWECPQPQHF. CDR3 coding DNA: TGCGCCCGGCGGGGATGGGAGTGCCCACAGCCCCAGCATTTT.

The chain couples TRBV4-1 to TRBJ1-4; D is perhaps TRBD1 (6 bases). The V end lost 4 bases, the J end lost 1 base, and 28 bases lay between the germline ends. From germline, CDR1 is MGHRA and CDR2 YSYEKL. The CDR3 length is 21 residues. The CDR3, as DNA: TGCGCCAGCAGCCCTGTGGCTGGGCGGGAGGGGGTGAGAGGAACTAATGAAAAACTGTTTTTT. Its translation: CASSPVAGREGVRGTNEKLFF.